This T cell receptor (beta chain) appears in the sequencing data of a study of T cells in Graves' hyperthyroidism and ophthalmopathy. Amplification yielded TCR beta CDR3 regions, with RNA transcripts as the source. Primed by the HTBI set, a first-round RT-PCR was run on the TCR CDR3. MiXCR, applied by TCRdb to the multiplex PCR reads, yields one record per CDR3 protein. The sample carries over 200,000 distinct CDR3 sequences, about a sixth recorded once. CDR3 length: 13 amino acids. Germline V gene data show CDR1 as SGHTA and CDR2 as FQGTGA. With 0 bases removed from V and 7 bases from J, the gap between germline ends came to 9 bases. This clonotype was detected only a few times. Patients with uncontrolled infections, other autoimmune diseases, pregnancy or lactation were excluded.

This sequence was found in a middle-aged man with Graves' hyperthyroidism. The sample taken for sequencing was blood. This rearrangement joins TRBV7-3 to TRBJ1-2; D might be TRBD1 (6 bases). The CDR3 nucleotides are TGTGCCAGCAGCTTAACGGGGGCTCGTGGCTACACCTTC. Protein sequence: CASSLTGARGYTF.